The present T cell receptor (beta chain) was sequenced within a study of T cell changes during pregnancy in multiple sclerosis. The method was immunoSEQ multiplex PCR; TCRdb's version includes in-frame clones alone and lacks a portion of them. The sample contains approximately 40,000 clones, about 95% of which appear only once. Between the trimmed V and J ends, which lost 3 bases and 3 bases, there was a span of 9 bases. Germline CDR1 reads SQVTM; CDR2 reads ANQGSEA. This CDR3 is built from 12 residues. The sequence derives from a female donor with multiple sclerosis, enrolled in a pregnancy study. This material consisted of peripheral blood, taken in the second trimester of pregnancy. This sequence joins TRBV29-1 and TRBJ2-7; D is perhaps TRBD2 (5 bases). The chain's CDR3 is CSVERAGYEQYF. The DNA for the CDR3 is TGCAGCGTTGAGAGGGCGGGCTACGAGCAGTACTTC.